Shown below are 12 T cell receptor beta chains from a single sample sequenced in a study of blood T cells in healthy people across ages. A second PCR of 7 to 11 cycles used a sample-barcoded 5' primer and a J-beta primer mix. From the 5' RACE reads, TCRdb called clonotypes with MiXCR, one entry per CDR3 protein. The table lists 780,000 or so distinct CDR3 sequences, approximately 60% of them singletons. What was sequenced was blood. Receptors originate from a man aged 40-50 years in good health.

In this sample, this clonotype turned up a few times. The chain links TRBV4-3 to TRBJ1-5, with no clear D. The CDR3 contains 15 residues. The V end was cut by 3 bases, the J end by 6 bases, with 15 bases between. Germline CDR1 and CDR2: LGHNA and YSLEER. Written as DNA, the CDR3 is TGCGCCAGCAGCCAGATCTTGGCCTACGGTCAGCCCCAGCATTTT. This encodes CASSQILAYGQPQHF.

Many counts were recorded for this clonotype. The chain recombines TRBV29-1 with TRBJ2-7, with 10 bases fitting TRBD1. Germline loops: CDR1 SQVTM, CDR2 ANQGSEA. V was clipped by 6 bases and J by 6 bases; unmatched bases: 11. The CDR3 contains 14 residues. The CDR3 region is CSVVTGTGESEQYF. In DNA, the CDR3 is TGCAGCGTAGTTACCGGGACAGGGGAATCCGAGCAGTACTTC.

This clonotype came up a few times. The chain couples TRBV5-6 to TRBJ2-5, with D perhaps matching TRBD1 (6 bases). Germline CDR1 SGHDT, CDR2 YYEEEE. Trimming removed 4 bases from V and 1 base from J, with 11 bases in between. CDR3 length equals 14 residues. DNA for the CDR3: TGTGCCAGCAGCACGGGGACATTCCAAGAGACCCAGTACTTC. Translating gives CASSTGTFQETQYF.

This clonotype was found a few times. The chain links TRBV29-1 to TRBJ1-1, with TRBD1 matching 7 bases. After removal of 6 bases from V and 1 base from J, the junction contained 14 bases not matched to a gene. CDR3 length equals 16 residues. The germline gives CDR1 SQVTM, CDR2 ANQGSEA. This chain's CDR3 is CSVVNRTGVWNTEAFF. CDR3 in DNA: TGCAGCGTCGTGAACCGGACAGGAGTGTGGAACACTGAAGCTTTCTTT.

The chain recombines TRBV29-1 with TRBJ2-3; D gene unclear. The CDR3 covers 14 residues. CDR1 SQVTM and CDR2 ANQGSEA come from the germline V gene. V was cut by 2 bases and J by 5 bases, with 14 bases left in between. Here the CDR3 DNA reads TGCAGCGTTGAAAGAAACGAGTTTATAGATACGCAGTATTTT. This gives the protein CSVERNEFIDTQYF.

The rearrangement joins TRBV6-4 to TRBJ2-5, with D tentatively TRBD2 (5 bases). The J call may be faulty, since TRBJ2-7 better matches the DNA end. The CDR3 extends over 11 amino acids. Germline assignment: CDR1 MRHNA and CDR2 SNTAGT. For the CDR3, the DNA is TGTGCCAGGGGGAAGCGGTACGAGCAGTACTTC. Protein product: CARGKRYEQYF.

The chain has TRBV6-2 or TRBV6-3 and TRBJ2-5; 9 bases match TRBD2. This CDR3 has 16 amino acids. Trimming at V came to 1 base and at J to 1 base, leaving 4 bases not matched to a gene. The germline CDR1 and CDR2 sequences are MNHEY and SVGEGT. This CDR3 reads CASSYWGSGGQETQYF. CDR3 nucleotides: TGTGCCAGCAGTTACTGGGGTAGCGGGGGCCAAGAGACCCAGTACTTC.

In the case of this clonotype: It may be a read error: a sequence one base away is much more abundant. The chain couples TRBV6-5 to TRBJ2-6, with a tentative D call TRBD2 (6 bases). CDR1 and CDR2 from the germline V gene are MNHEY and SVGAGI. Deletions cut 11 bases from V and 2 bases from J, with 19 bases between. The CDR3 is made up of 16 amino acids. CDR3 residues: CASRLGFSPGANVLTF. For the CDR3, the DNA is TGTGCCTCGAGACTAGGGTTTTCCCCTGGGGCCAACGTCCTGACTTTC.

The rearrangement uses TRBV15 and TRBJ2-5; D remains unclear. Trimming left V 0 bases short and J 5 bases short, with 13 bases between. Germline lookup yields CDR1 LNHNV and CDR2 YYDKDF (reference sequence). The CDR3 contains 15 residues. CDR3 residues: CATSRDQQVSETQYF. In DNA form, the CDR3 reads TGTGCCACCAGCAGAGATCAGCAGGTTTCGGAGACCCAGTACTTC. Variable domain in full (rest from reference TRBV15 and TRBJ2-5): DAMVIQNPRYQVTQFGKPVTLSCSQTLNHNVMYWYQQKSSQAPKLLFHYYDKDFNNEADTPDNFQSRRPNTSFCFLDIRSPGLGDTAMYLCATSRDQQVSETQYFGPGTRLLVL.

This clonotype was observed a few times. V gene TRBV10-3 combines with J gene TRBJ1-4; the D is unclear. Germline CDR1 reads ENHRY; CDR2 reads SYGVKD. This CDR3 has 13 residues. The germline V and J ends were trimmed by 11 bases and 7 bases, with 17 bases remaining between them. CDR3 sequence: CAVAEGDGEKLFF. The CDR3 nucleotides read TGTGCCGTAGCTGAGGGTGACGGTGAAAAACTGTTTTTT.

A single count supports this clonotype. The V gene is TRBV5-1, the J gene TRBJ2-1, with 9 bases aligning to TRBD2. Germline CDR1 reads SGHRS; CDR2 reads YFSETQ. The CDR3 totals 20 residues. V trimming: 3 bases; J trimming: 0 bases; junction bases outside the gene matches: 16. The CDR3, as DNA: TGCGCCAGCAGCTCCCCAGTCCAGCGGGAGGCTCCCCCCTCCTACAATGAGCAGTTCTTC. The encoded protein is CASSSPVQREAPPSYNEQFF.

This chain joins TRBV28 and TRBJ1-6; no clear D. Trimming left V 7 bases short and J 8 bases short, with 9 bases between. Germline CDR1 reads MDHEN; CDR2 reads SYDVKM. CDR3 length equals 12 residues. CDR3 residues: CASIQRDSPLHF. The CDR3 DNA sequence: TGTGCCAGCATTCAGCGGGATTCACCCCTCCACTTT.